This TCR beta chain appears in the sequencing data of a study of cytomegalovirus exposure and HLA in healthy donors. Across the study: When 300 to 400 donors were genotyped, more than 70% of them were found to fall in the Caucasian-associated ancestry cluster.

Study observations and caveats: In a later analysis, TCR beta V- and J-gene trimming was associated with a missense DCLRE1C variant. Reportedly, a later analysis found an Asian-associated ancestry cluster had fewer N-insertions than the approximately 670-donor mean. According to the study, 150 to 200 TCR beta chains were cytomegalovirus-associated.

In the PCR, 60 Vbeta and 13 Jbeta primers were used. Profiling relied on immunoSEQ multiplex PCR, and the TCRdb table lists in-frame clones only, not all of them. The table lists roughly 130,000 clones, roughly 80% of them singletons. Details on this clone: The antigen is undetermined.

Material: PBMCs. The TCR sequence derives from a girl under 10 years old in good health and CMV-seronegative.

The CDR3 reads CASSKQGGAGSADTQYF. CDR3 DNA sequence: TGTGCCAGCAGTAAGCAAGGGGGCGCGGGTTCCGCAGATACGCAGTATTTT. This chain uses TRBV9 with TRBJ2-3; 7 nucleotides match TRBD1. CDR1 and CDR2 from the germline V gene are SGDLS and YYNGEE. The CDR3 totals 17 residues. V was pared by 5 bases and J by 4 bases, with 16 bases of the junction left unmatched. Full variable domain (rest looked up from reference TRBV9 and TRBJ2-3): DSGVTQTPKHLITATGQRVTLRCSPRSGDLSVYWYQQSLDQGLQFLIQYYNGEERAKGNILERFSAQQFPDLHSELNLSSLELGDSALYFCASSKQGGAGSADTQYFGPGTRLTVL.